Below are 24 T cell receptor beta chains sequenced from a single sample in a study of T-cell memory formation after mild COVID-19. Each CDR3 protein is one row after TCRdb ran MiXCR on the 5' RACE reads. Of hundreds of thousands of distinct CDR3 sequences listed, roughly 22% are singletons. Sequenced sample: PBMCs or a T cell subset sorted from them (not recorded which). The receptors shown here come from an adult woman who had mild COVID-19 (a few samples of this study predate the infection). Cell type and time point are not known.

In its sample, this clonotype was seen a few times. V and J are TRBV2 and TRBJ2-3, with 7 bases identical to TRBD1. The CDR3 totals 14 residues. Losses at the gene ends were 6 bases for V and 4 bases for J; bases not matched to a gene: 7. Germline CDR1 and CDR2: SNHLY and FYNNEI. CDR3 sequence reads: CASSRQGVSDTQYF. Here the CDR3 DNA reads TGTGCCAGCAGCCGACAGGGTGTCTCAGATACGCAGTATTTT. The complete variable domain, with remaining parts taken from reference TRBV2 and TRBJ2-3, reads EPEVTQTPSHQVTQMGQEVILRCVPISNHLYFYWYRQILGQKVEFLVSFYNNEISEKSEIFDDQFSVERPDGSNFTLKIRSTKLEDSAMYFCASSRQGVSDTQYFGPGTRLTVL.

The sample holds many counts of this clonotype. The chain couples TRBV18 to TRBJ1-4; D remains ambiguous. Germline V CDR1 and CDR2: KGHSH, LQKENI. This CDR3 has 14 amino acids. V was trimmed by 0 bases and J by 5 bases, leaving 7 bases between them. CDR3 loop: CASSPPMGNEKLFF. The DNA for the CDR3 is TGTGCCAGCTCACCACCGATGGGAAATGAAAAACTGTTTTTT.

This chain connects TRBV7-2 to TRBJ2-3; 8 bases match TRBD2. J lost 5 bases, V lost 5 bases, and 9 bases had no gene match. CDR1 is SGHTA and CDR2 is FQGNSA in the germline V gene. The CDR3 extends over 15 amino acids. The CDR3 here is CASSMSGSKQDTQYF. The CDR3 nucleotides are TGTGCCAGCAGCATGAGCGGGAGTAAGCAAGATACGCAGTATTTT.

This clonotype has only a few counts. This rearrangement joins TRBV5-1 to TRBJ2-3, with D possibly TRBD2 on 5 matching bases. Germline values: CDR1 SGHRS, CDR2 YFSETQ. This CDR3 contains 17 residues. The V end was cut by 1 base, the J end by 0 bases, with 15 bases between. The chain's CDR3 is CASSLRLVRGSTDTQYF. CDR3 bases: TGCGCCAGCAGCTTGAGGCTGGTCAGAGGGAGCACAGATACGCAGTATTTT.

The chain combines TRBV7-6 with TRBJ1-1; possible D gene TRBD1, 6 bases. The V end lost 2 bases, the J end lost 5 bases, and 18 bases lay between the germline ends. Germline CDR1 SGHVS, CDR2 FNYEAQ. CDR3 length equals 16 residues. The CDR3 nucleotides read TGTGCCAGCAGCTTATTCTCGACAGGCACCACAACTGAAGCTTTCTTT. Its translation: CASSLFSTGTTTEAFF.

In this sample, this clonotype turned up a few times. V and J are TRBV7-2 and TRBJ1-2; tentative D call: TRBD1 (5 bases). CDR3 length: 13 residues. Per germline, CDR1 SGHTA and CDR2 FQGNSA. V shed 5 bases and J shed 3 bases, with 10 bases lying between them. The CDR3 sequence: CASSVRVHYGYTF. CDR3 DNA: TGTGCCAGCAGCGTCAGGGTCCACTATGGCTACACCTTC. Variable domain in full (rest from reference TRBV7-2 and TRBJ1-2): GAGVSQSPSNKVTEKGKDVELRCDPISGHTALYWYRQSLGQGLEFLIYFQGNSAPDKSGLPSDRFSAERTGGSVSTLTIQRTQQEDSAVYLCASSVRVHYGYTFGSGTRLTVV.

The chain is built from TRBV18 and TRBJ2-6; D might be TRBD1 (6 bases). Germline V gives CDR1 KGHSH, CDR2 LQKENI. The length of the CDR3 is 18 residues. V was cut by 3 bases and J by 2 bases, with 17 bases left in between. The CDR3 here is CASSPSVGGKAGANVLTF. The CDR3 DNA sequence: TGTGCCAGCTCACCCTCCGTTGGGGGCAAGGCTGGGGCCAACGTCCTGACTTTC.

V usage is TRBV5-1 and J usage is TRBJ2-3, with 9 nucleotides matching TRBD1. V shed 4 bases and J 0 bases; nucleotides not matched to a gene: 6. The CDR3 has 16 residues. CDR1 is SGHRS, CDR2 YFSETQ, per germline. CDR3 nucleotides: TGCGCCAGCAGCCCTATAGGGACAGGGAGCACAGATACGCAGTATTTT. The encoded protein is CASSPIGTGSTDTQYF.

The chain joins TRBV3-1 to TRBJ1-1; a weak D match, TRBD1 (5 bases). Germline assignment: CDR1 LGHDT and CDR2 YNNKEL (reference sequence). The CDR3 runs 14 residues. Trimming took off 2 bases at V and 4 bases at J, with 11 bases between the two ends. In nucleotides, the CDR3 is TGTGCCAGCAGCCAATGGGGTCAGGGCACTGAAGCTTTCTTT. Translation: CASSQWGQGTEAFF.

There are a few counts of this clonotype. In DNA, the CDR3 is TGTGCCAGCAGCACCCGGGACTCCGCGTACGAGCAGTACTTC. As protein: CASSTRDSAYEQYF. The rearrangement links TRBV9 to TRBJ2-7, with a possible D match to TRBD2 (6 bases). Germline V lookup: CDR1 SGDLS, CDR2 YYNGEE. V dropped 4 bases and J dropped 4 bases, with 15 bases sitting between them. This CDR3 is built from 14 residues.

V gene TRBV15 combines with J gene TRBJ2-7; D remains unclear. This CDR3 comprises 12 residues. Deletions cut 5 bases from V and 3 bases from J, with 8 bases between. Germline loops: CDR1 LNHNV, CDR2 YYDKDF (reference sequence). The CDR3 DNA reads TGTGCCACCAGCCGTGGGTACTACGAGCAGTACTTC. As protein: CATSRGYYEQYF.

The CDR3 spells CASSPGRTSPFTDTQYF. In nucleotides, the CDR3 is TGTGCCAGCAGCCCTGGACGGACATCACCTTTCACAGATACGCAGTATTTT. This chain uses TRBV7-9 with TRBJ2-3; the D gene is possibly TRBD1 (5 bases). Trimming pared 5 bases from V and 2 bases from J, leaving 20 bases between. The V gene's germline CDR1 is SEHNR and CDR2 FQNEAQ (reference sequence). CDR3 length: 17 amino acids.

CDR3 bases: TGCAGCGTCACTTGGACAGGGGTCCCCTACGAGCAGTACTTC. The encoded protein is CSVTWTGVPYEQYF. The chain combines TRBV29-1 with TRBJ2-7, with 9 nucleotides matching TRBD1. The CDR3 contains 14 residues. From germline, CDR1 is SQVTM and CDR2 ANQGSEA. The junction had 8 bases not matched to a gene; V was cut back by 6 bases and J by 2 bases.

This clonotype turned up a few times. CDR3 loop: CAGNHDRAGETQYF. The CDR3 nucleotides read TGTGCCGGCAATCACGACAGGGCCGGAGAGACCCAGTACTTC. The rearrangement joins TRBV7-9 to TRBJ2-5, with TRBD1 matching 7 bases. Germline CDR1 is SEHNR and CDR2 is FQNEAQ (reference sequence). With V trimmed by 11 bases and J by 4 bases, 13 bases remained unmatched. This CDR3 contains 14 residues.

V and J are TRBV3-1 and TRBJ2-3, with TRBD2 matching over 11 bases. Germline V lookup: CDR1 LGHDT, CDR2 YNNKEL (reference sequence). The CDR3 sequence is 15 residues long. The V and J ends lost 6 bases and 9 bases, in that order; junction bases with no gene match: 11. The CDR3 loop reads CASSTDSGGAGTQYF. The CDR3 nucleotides are TGTGCCAGCAGTACAGATAGCGGGGGGGCAGGAACGCAGTATTTT.

The rearrangement links TRBV7-2 to TRBJ2-4, with 12 bases aligning to TRBD2. Germline values: CDR1 SGHTA, CDR2 FQGNSA. The junction had 8 bases not matched to a gene; V was cut back by 5 bases and J by 3 bases. CDR3 length equals 17 residues. CDR3 residues: CASSQRGLAGFKNIQYF. The CDR3, as DNA: TGTGCCAGCAGCCAACGAGGACTAGCGGGGTTCAAAAACATTCAGTACTTC.

The chain carries TRBV27 and TRBJ2-1; D is ambiguous. The CDR3 runs 15 residues. Trimming cost V 7 bases and J 5 bases, with 18 bases left between them. The germline V gene has CDR1 MNHEY and CDR2 SMNVEV (reference sequence). The CDR3 DNA reads TGTGCCAGCACCCCTCCGGTCCCGGGTCACAATGAGCAGTTCTTC. Its protein product is CASTPPVPGHNEQFF.

This clonotype was seen a few times. The V and J genes are TRBV7-8 and TRBJ1-2; D remains ambiguous. Germline V gene lookup returns CDR1 SGHVS and CDR2 FQNEAQ. Trimming stripped 8 bases from V and 2 bases from J, with 6 bases between. The CDR3 loop spans 11 amino acids. The CDR3 DNA reads TGTGCCAGCGGGTCCAACTATGGCTACACCTTC. Encoded protein: CASGSNYGYTF. The full variable domain, with the rest looked up from reference TRBV7-8 and TRBJ1-2, is GAGVSQSPRYKVAKRGQDVALRCDPISGHVSLFWYQQALGQGPEFLTYFQNEAQLDKSGLPSDRFFAERPEGSVSTLKIQRTQQEDSAVYLCASGSNYGYTFGSGTRLTVV.

This clonotype was counted only a few times. The V gene is TRBV24-1, the J gene TRBJ2-7; 12 bases agree with TRBD2. The CDR3 runs 16 residues. V gave up 5 bases and J gave up 4 bases; unmatched junction bases: 8. CDR1 and CDR2 from the germline V gene are KGHDR and SFDVKD. This CDR3 is CATSALTSGRGYEQYF. Here the CDR3 DNA reads TGTGCCACCAGTGCACTGACTAGCGGGAGAGGTTACGAGCAGTACTTC.

This clonotype was detected only a few times. The chain links TRBV6-5 to TRBJ2-5, with TRBD2 matching 10 bases. The CDR3 is 18 amino acids. V lost 0 bases to trimming and J lost 5 bases; unmatched junction nucleotides: 12. Germline assignment: CDR1 MNHEY and CDR2 SVGAGI. CDR3 DNA: TGTGCCAGCAGTTACTCCGAAGGGAGCGGGAGGGCCCGGGAGACCCAGTACTTC. This codes for CASSYSEGSGRARETQYF.

The chain uses TRBV6-2 or TRBV6-3 and TRBJ1-5, with D unresolved. The CDR3 has 17 residues. The germline V gene has CDR1 MNHEY and CDR2 SVGEGT. V lost 1 base to trimming and J lost 5 bases, with 18 bases between them. Here the CDR3 DNA reads TGTGCCAGCAGTTACTTGAAGAAAAGGGCGGTGGATCAGCCCCAGCATTTT. As protein: CASSYLKKRAVDQPQHF.

The chain uses TRBV20-1 and TRBJ1-2, with D possibly TRBD1 on 6 matching bases. Trimming pared 1 base from V and 6 bases from J, leaving 9 bases between. The V gene's germline CDR1 is DFQATT and CDR2 SNEGSKA (reference sequence). The CDR3 totals 12 residues. Written as DNA, the CDR3 is TGCAGTGCTAGAGTGGGGGCGGATGGCTACACCTTC. It yields the protein CSARVGADGYTF.

This clonotype has just a few counts. The chain links TRBV4-1 to TRBJ1-2; D uncertain. Trimming stripped 0 bases from V and 7 bases from J, with 15 bases between. The CDR3 has 15 residues. From germline, CDR1 is MGHRA and CDR2 YSYEKL. The CDR3 DNA reads TGCGCCAGCAGCCAAGATAAGGGAGGGTTAAGTGGCTACACCTTC. Its protein product is CASSQDKGGLSGYTF.

The chain recombines TRBV5-5 with TRBJ2-1; TRBD1 agrees at 8 bases. Per germline, CDR1 SGHKS and CDR2 YYEKEE (reference sequence). The V segment lost 6 bases and the J segment 7 bases; nucleotides outside the gene matches: 9. The length of the CDR3 is 14 residues. The CDR3 protein is CASTRGRGQNEQFF. CDR3 in DNA: TGTGCCAGCACCCGGGGCAGGGGGCAGAATGAGCAGTTCTTC.